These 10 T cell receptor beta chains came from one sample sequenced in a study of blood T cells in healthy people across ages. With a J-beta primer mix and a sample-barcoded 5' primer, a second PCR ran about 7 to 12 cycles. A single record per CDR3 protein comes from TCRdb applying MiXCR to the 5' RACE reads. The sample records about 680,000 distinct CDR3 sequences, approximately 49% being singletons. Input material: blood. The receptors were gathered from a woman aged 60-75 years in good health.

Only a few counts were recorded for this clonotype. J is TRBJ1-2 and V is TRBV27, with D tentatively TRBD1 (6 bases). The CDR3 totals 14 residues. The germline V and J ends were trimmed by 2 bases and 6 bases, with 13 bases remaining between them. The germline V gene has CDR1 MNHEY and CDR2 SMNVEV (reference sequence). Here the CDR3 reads CASSLVGAQNGYTF. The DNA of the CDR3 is TGTGCCAGCAGTTTAGTGGGGGCTCAGAATGGCTACACCTTC.

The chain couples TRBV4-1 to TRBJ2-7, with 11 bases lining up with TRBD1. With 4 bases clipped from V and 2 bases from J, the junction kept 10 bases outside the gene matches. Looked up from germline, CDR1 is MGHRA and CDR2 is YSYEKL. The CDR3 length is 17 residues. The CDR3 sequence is CASSPYTGTGGAYEQYF. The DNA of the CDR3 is TGCGCCAGCAGCCCCTACACCGGGACAGGGGGGGCCTACGAGCAGTACTTC.

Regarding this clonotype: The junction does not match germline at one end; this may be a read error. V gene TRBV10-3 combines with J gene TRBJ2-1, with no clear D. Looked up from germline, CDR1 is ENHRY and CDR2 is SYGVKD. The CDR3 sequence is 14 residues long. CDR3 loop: CAIAAGDSHNEQFF. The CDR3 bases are TGTGCCATAGCCGCCGGCGACTCCCACAATGAGCAGTTCTTC.

The CDR3 nucleotides read TGCGCCAGCAGGCGGACTTTAGACACCGGGGAGCTGTTTTTT. Protein sequence: CASRRTLDTGELFF. This chain connects TRBV4-3 to TRBJ2-2; possible D gene TRBD2, 5 bases. The V end was cut by 6 bases, the J end by 3 bases, with 11 bases between. The length of the CDR3 is 14 residues. CDR1 and CDR2 (germline): LGHNA, YSLEER.

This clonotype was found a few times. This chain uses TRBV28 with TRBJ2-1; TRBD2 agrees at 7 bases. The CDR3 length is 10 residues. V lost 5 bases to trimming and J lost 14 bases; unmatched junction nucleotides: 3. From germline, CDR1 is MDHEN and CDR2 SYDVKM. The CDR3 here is CASSRREKFF. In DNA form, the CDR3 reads TGTGCCAGCAGTAGGCGGGAGAAGTTCTTC. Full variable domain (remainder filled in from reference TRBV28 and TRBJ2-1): DVKVTQSSRYLVKRTGEKVFLECVQDMDHENMFWYRQDPGLGLRLIYFSYDVKMKEKGDIPEGYSVSREKKERFSLILESASTNQTSMYLCASSRREKFFGPGTRLTVL.

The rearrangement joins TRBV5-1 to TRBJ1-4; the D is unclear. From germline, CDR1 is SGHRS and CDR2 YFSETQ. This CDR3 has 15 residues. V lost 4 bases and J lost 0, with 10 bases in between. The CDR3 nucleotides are TGCGCCAGCAGCGCGGGATCTGCAACTAATGAAAAACTGTTTTTT. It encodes CASSAGSATNEKLFF.

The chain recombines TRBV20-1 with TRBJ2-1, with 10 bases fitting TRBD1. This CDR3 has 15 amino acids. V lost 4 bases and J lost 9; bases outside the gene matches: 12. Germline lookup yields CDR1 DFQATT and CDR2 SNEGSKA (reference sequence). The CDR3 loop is CSATPGQGLFGEQFF. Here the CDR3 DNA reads TGCAGTGCTACACCGGGACAGGGGTTGTTCGGTGAGCAGTTCTTC.

The CDR3 here is CASSWGQRENYEQYF. The CDR3 nucleotides are TGTGCCAGCAGCTGGGGCCAGCGGGAGAACTACGAGCAGTACTTC. The V gene is TRBV5-6, the J gene TRBJ2-7, with 8 bases matching TRBD2. This CDR3 spans 15 amino acids. CDR1 SGHDT and CDR2 YYEEEE come from the germline V gene. J gave up 3 bases and V 3 bases, and 8 bases lay outside the gene matches.

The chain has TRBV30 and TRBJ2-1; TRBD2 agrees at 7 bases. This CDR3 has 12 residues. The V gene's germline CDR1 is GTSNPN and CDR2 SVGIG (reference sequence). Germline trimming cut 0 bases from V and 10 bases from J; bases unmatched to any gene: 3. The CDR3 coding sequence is TGTGCCTGGAGTGTGGGAGGGATCGAGCAGTTCTTC. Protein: CAWSVGGIEQFF. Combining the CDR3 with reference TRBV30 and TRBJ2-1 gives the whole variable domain SQTIHQWPATLVQPVGSPLSLECTVEGTSNPNLYWYRQAAGRGLQLLFYSVGIGQISSEVPQNLSASRPQDRQFILSSKKLLLSDSGFYLCAWSVGGIEQFFGPGTRLTVL.

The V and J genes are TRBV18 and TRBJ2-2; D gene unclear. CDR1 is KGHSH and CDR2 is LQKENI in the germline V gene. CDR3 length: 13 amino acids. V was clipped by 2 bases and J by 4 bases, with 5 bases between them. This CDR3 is CASSPAVTGELFF. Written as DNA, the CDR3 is TGTGCCAGCTCACCAGCCGTCACCGGGGAGCTGTTTTTT.